This is a list of T cell receptor beta chains from one sample in a study of blood T cell repertoires in COVID-19. Data came from immunoSEQ multiplex PCR; TCRdb stores just in-frame clones and leaves some out. The table lists 200,000 to 250,000 clones, 80% to 90% of them singletons, with about 12% in the top ten. Material: peripheral blood. These receptors were collected from a human donor in a cohort sampled during active COVID-19. CDR3s include the opening cysteine and the closing phenylalanine or tryptophan. The order of the fields is J gene, clone size, D gene, V gene, CDR3 protein, CDR3 DNA. The D gene is left open where the match is weak. The size entry is marked missing in some rows and otherwise reads once, few, many or a size class.

j_call: TRBJ2-5; clone_size: -; d_call: TRBD1; v_call: TRBV18; cdr3_aa: CASSPNRGETQYF; cdr3_nt: TGTGCCAGCTCACCTAACAGGGGAGAGACCCAGTACTTC
j_call: TRBJ2-2; clone_size: -; d_call: TRBD2; v_call: TRBV4-2; cdr3_aa: CASRRSLAGGDTGELFF; cdr3_nt: TGTGCCAGCAGGCGAAGCCTAGCGGGAGGGGACACCGGGGAGCTGTTTTTT
j_call: TRBJ2-3; clone_size: -; d_call: TRBD1; v_call: TRBV18; cdr3_aa: CASSPLQGISDTQYF; cdr3_nt: TGTGCCAGCTCACCCCTACAGGGGATCTCAGATACGCAGTATTTT
j_call: TRBJ2-1; clone_size: once; d_call: TRBD2; v_call: TRBV28; cdr3_aa: CASSTFGTNNEQFF; cdr3_nt: TGTGCCAGCAGCACTTTTGGGACTAACAATGAGCAGTTCTTC
j_call: TRBJ2-7; clone_size: -; d_call: TRBD1; v_call: TRBV28; cdr3_aa: CASSLGTAEQYF; cdr3_nt: TGTGCCAGCAGTTTAGGGACAGCCGAGCAGTACTTC
j_call: TRBJ2-7; clone_size: -; d_call: -; v_call: TRBV5-5; cdr3_aa: CASSFGGSSFVYEQYF; cdr3_nt: TGTGCCAGCAGCTTTGGAGGTAGCTCCTTCGTCTACGAGCAGTACTTC
j_call: TRBJ2-2; clone_size: -; d_call: TRBD2; v_call: TRBV28; cdr3_aa: CASSPLAYNTGELFF; cdr3_nt: TGTGCCAGCAGTCCACTAGCGTATAACACCGGGGAGCTGTTTTTT
j_call: TRBJ2-5; clone_size: -; d_call: TRBD1; v_call: TRBV28; cdr3_aa: CASSSSGTGYQETQYF; cdr3_nt: TGTGCCAGCAGTTCTTCTGGGACAGGGTACCAAGAGACCCAGTACTTC
j_call: TRBJ1-2; clone_size: -; d_call: -; v_call: TRBV9; cdr3_aa: CASSAVTF; cdr3_nt: TGTGCCAGCAGCGCCGTCACCTTC
j_call: TRBJ2-1; clone_size: once; d_call: TRBD1; v_call: TRBV2; cdr3_aa: CASRDRGNEQFF; cdr3_nt: TGTGCCAGCCGAGACAGGGGAAATGAGCAGTTCTTC
j_call: TRBJ2-2; clone_size: -; d_call: TRBD1; v_call: TRBV5-4; cdr3_aa: CASSLADRATGELFF; cdr3_nt: TGTGCCAGCAGCTTGGCGGACAGGGCCACCGGGGAGCTGTTTTTT
j_call: TRBJ1-2; clone_size: -; d_call: TRBD1; v_call: TRBV6-5; cdr3_aa: CASSYEGAEGYTF; cdr3_nt: TGTGCCAGCAGTTACGAGGGGGCGGAGGGCTACACCTTC
j_call: TRBJ2-7; clone_size: -; d_call: TRBD1; v_call: TRBV7-9; cdr3_aa: CASSRGQSSYEQYF; cdr3_nt: TGTGCCAGCAGTAGGGGGCAGAGCTCCTACGAGCAGTACTTC
j_call: TRBJ1-3; clone_size: -; d_call: -; v_call: TRBV7-2; cdr3_aa: CASSLVGLGNTIYF; cdr3_nt: TGTGCCAGCAGCTTAGTCGGGTTGGGAAACACCATATATTTT
j_call: TRBJ2-2; clone_size: -; d_call: -; v_call: TRBV28; cdr3_aa: CASSTGTLNTGELFF; cdr3_nt: TGTGCCAGCAGCACCGGGACTTTGAACACCGGGGAGCTGTTTTTT
j_call: TRBJ2-7; clone_size: few; d_call: -; v_call: TRBV21-1; cdr3_aa: CASSKGGRVEEQYF; cdr3_nt: TGTGCCAGCAGCAAAGGAGGCAGGGTAGAGGAGCAGTACTTC
j_call: TRBJ2-5; clone_size: once; d_call: TRBD2; v_call: TRBV6-5; cdr3_aa: CASSYSYSGGGETQYF; cdr3_nt: TGTGCCAGCAGTTATTCCTATAGCGGGGGGGGCGAGACCCAGTACTTC
j_call: TRBJ2-7; clone_size: -; d_call: -; v_call: TRBV12-3/TRBV12-4; cdr3_aa: CASSLARRGEQYF; cdr3_nt: TGTGCCAGCAGTTTAGCGCGTAGGGGCGAGCAGTACTTC
j_call: TRBJ1-1; clone_size: -; d_call: -; v_call: TRBV10-2; cdr3_aa: CASSDEVNTEAFF; cdr3_nt: TGCGCCAGCAGTGATGAGGTGAACACTGAAGCTTTCTTT
j_call: TRBJ1-4; clone_size: -; d_call: TRBD1; v_call: TRBV2; cdr3_aa: CASREGQGATNEKLFF; cdr3_nt: TGTGCCAGCAGAGAGGGACAGGGCGCAACTAATGAAAAACTGTTTTTT
j_call: TRBJ2-7; clone_size: -; d_call: -; v_call: TRBV29-1; cdr3_aa: CSVEEDSYEQYF; cdr3_nt: TGCAGCGTTGAAGAAGACAGCTACGAGCAGTACTTC
j_call: TRBJ1-1; clone_size: -; d_call: TRBD1; v_call: TRBV5-1; cdr3_aa: CASSLGTAASNTEAFF; cdr3_nt: TGCGCCAGCAGCTTAGGGACAGCTGCATCGAACACTGAAGCTTTCTTT
j_call: TRBJ2-7; clone_size: -; d_call: TRBD2; v_call: TRBV6-1; cdr3_aa: CASSVAGGPYEQYF; cdr3_nt: TGTGCCAGCAGTGTAGCGGGAGGGCCCTACGAGCAGTACTTC
j_call: TRBJ2-7; clone_size: -; d_call: -; v_call: TRBV5-6; cdr3_aa: CASSLVPRRGRNYEQYF; cdr3_nt: TGTGCCAGCAGCTTGGTGCCCCGGAGGGGGCGTAACTACGAGCAGTACTTC
j_call: TRBJ1-1; clone_size: -; d_call: TRBD1; v_call: TRBV4-1; cdr3_aa: CASSHRQGITEAFF; cdr3_nt: TGCGCCAGCAGCCACCGACAGGGGATCACTGAAGCTTTCTTT
j_call: TRBJ2-6; clone_size: -; d_call: -; v_call: TRBV28; cdr3_aa: CASSLNSLGANVLTF; cdr3_nt: TGTGCCAGCAGTTTAAACAGCCTCGGGGCCAACGTCCTGACTTTC
j_call: TRBJ2-1; clone_size: -; d_call: TRBD2; v_call: TRBV5-1; cdr3_aa: CASSLGLAGGPAYNEQFF; cdr3_nt: TGCGCCAGCAGCCTGGGACTAGCGGGAGGGCCTGCCTACAATGAGCAGTTCTTC
j_call: TRBJ1-1; clone_size: once; d_call: TRBD1; v_call: TRBV7-2; cdr3_aa: CASSLGRGNTEAFF; cdr3_nt: TGTGCCAGCAGCTTAGGCAGGGGGAATACTGAAGCTTTCTTT
j_call: TRBJ2-7; clone_size: few; d_call: -; v_call: TRBV28; cdr3_aa: CASRPVRGEQYF; cdr3_nt: TGTGCCAGCAGACCAGTTCGGGGCGAGCAGTACTTC
j_call: TRBJ2-3; clone_size: -; d_call: TRBD2; v_call: TRBV2; cdr3_aa: CASRLAGGQYF; cdr3_nt: TGTGCCAGCAGACTAGCGGGAGGGCAGTATTTT
j_call: TRBJ2-3; clone_size: few; d_call: -; v_call: TRBV2; cdr3_aa: CASRKESTDTQYF; cdr3_nt: TGTGCCAGCAGGAAGGAGAGCACAGATACGCAGTATTTT
j_call: TRBJ1-4; clone_size: -; d_call: -; v_call: TRBV4-2; cdr3_aa: CASSQAVREKLFF; cdr3_nt: TGTGCCAGCAGCCAAGCAGTTCGCGAAAAACTGTTTTTT
j_call: TRBJ2-1; clone_size: few; d_call: TRBD2; v_call: TRBV11-2; cdr3_aa: CASSQGLVNEQFF; cdr3_nt: TGTGCCAGCAGCCAGGGACTAGTGAATGAGCAGTTCTTC
j_call: TRBJ2-7; clone_size: -; d_call: -; v_call: TRBV30; cdr3_aa: CAWRVEGKGSYEQYF; cdr3_nt: TGTGCCTGGAGAGTGGAGGGCAAGGGATCCTACGAGCAGTACTTC
j_call: TRBJ2-7; clone_size: -; d_call: TRBD2; v_call: TRBV7-2; cdr3_aa: CASSFWTSMGEQYF; cdr3_nt: TGTGCCAGCAGCTTCTGGACTAGCATGGGGGAGCAGTACTTC
j_call: TRBJ2-7; clone_size: -; d_call: TRBD2; v_call: TRBV23-1; cdr3_aa: CASSQWPPGLTTSGRTYEQYF; cdr3_nt: TGCGCCAGCAGTCAATGGCCCCCGGGACTGACGACTAGCGGGAGGACCTACGAGCAGTACTTC
j_call: TRBJ2-5; clone_size: -; d_call: -; v_call: TRBV30; cdr3_aa: CAWSAYRTREYF; cdr3_nt: TGTGCCTGGAGTGCTTACAGGACCCGGGAGTACTTC
j_call: TRBJ2-7; clone_size: -; d_call: TRBD1; v_call: TRBV6-4; cdr3_aa: CASSLDRETGPYEQYF; cdr3_nt: TGTGCCAGCAGCCTTGACAGGGAGACAGGGCCATACGAGCAGTACTTC
j_call: TRBJ2-7; clone_size: -; d_call: -; v_call: TRBV3-1/TRBV3-2; cdr3_aa: CASSPTRANEQYF; cdr3_nt: TGTGCCAGCAGCCCAACGCGGGCTAACGAGCAGTACTTC
j_call: TRBJ1-4; clone_size: -; d_call: TRBD1; v_call: TRBV7-8; cdr3_aa: CASSPGQGGEKLFF; cdr3_nt: TGTGCCAGCAGCCCCGGACAGGGAGGAGAAAAACTGTTTTTT
j_call: TRBJ2-3; clone_size: few; d_call: -; v_call: TRBV5-5; cdr3_aa: CAVGGATDTQYF; cdr3_nt: TGTGCCGTGGGGGGAGCTACAGATACGCAGTATTTT
j_call: TRBJ2-3; clone_size: -; d_call: -; v_call: TRBV29-1; cdr3_aa: CSASAEGFTDTQYF; cdr3_nt: TGCAGCGCCTCAGCGGAGGGCTTCACAGATACGCAGTATTTT
j_call: TRBJ1-1; clone_size: -; d_call: -; v_call: TRBV10-2; cdr3_aa: CASSEDRSVVTEAFF; cdr3_nt: TGCGCCAGCAGTGAAGACAGGTCGGTAGTCACTGAAGCTTTCTTT
j_call: TRBJ2-3; clone_size: -; d_call: -; v_call: TRBV4-1; cdr3_aa: CASSQADTDTQYF; cdr3_nt: TGCGCCAGCAGCCAAGCAGACACAGATACGCAGTATTTT
j_call: TRBJ1-6; clone_size: -; d_call: -; v_call: TRBV9; cdr3_aa: CASSVAGNSPLHF; cdr3_nt: TGTGCCAGCAGCGTAGCGGGGAATTCACCCCTCCACTTT
j_call: TRBJ2-1; clone_size: -; d_call: TRBD2; v_call: TRBV5-4; cdr3_aa: CASSWGGLAGENEQFF; cdr3_nt: TGTGCCAGCAGCTGGGGGGGACTAGCGGGAGAGAATGAGCAGTTCTTC
j_call: TRBJ1-5; clone_size: once; d_call: -; v_call: TRBV2; cdr3_aa: CASSEVNGVYSNQPQHF; cdr3_nt: TGTGCCAGCAGTGAAGTAAACGGGGTTTATAGCAATCAGCCCCAGCATTTT
j_call: TRBJ1-5; clone_size: -; d_call: -; v_call: TRBV28; cdr3_aa: CASSLPASPTLGQPQHF; cdr3_nt: TGTGCCAGCAGTTTACCAGCGTCCCCTACGCTGGGTCAGCCCCAGCATTTT
j_call: TRBJ2-1; clone_size: -; d_call: -; v_call: TRBV5-4; cdr3_aa: CASSTGHDEQFF; cdr3_nt: TGTGCCAGCAGCACAGGGCACGATGAGCAGTTCTTC
j_call: TRBJ2-2; clone_size: -; d_call: TRBD2; v_call: TRBV6-5; cdr3_aa: CASKRDASNTGELFF; cdr3_nt: TGTGCCAGCAAGCGGGACGCTTCGAACACCGGGGAGCTGTTTTTT
j_call: TRBJ1-6; clone_size: -; d_call: -; v_call: TRBV2; cdr3_aa: CASILDPLGNSPLHF; cdr3_nt: TGTGCCAGCATTCTAGACCCCCTAGGAAATTCACCCCTCCACTTT
j_call: TRBJ2-7; clone_size: -; d_call: TRBD2; v_call: TRBV11-1; cdr3_aa: CASSKILAGSSYEQYF; cdr3_nt: TGTGCCAGCAGCAAGATACTAGCGGGGAGCTCCTACGAGCAGTACTTC
j_call: TRBJ2-3; clone_size: -; d_call: -; v_call: TRBV6-5; cdr3_aa: CASSRKRISTDTQYF; cdr3_nt: TGTGCCAGCTCACGCAAGCGAATTTCCACAGATACGCAGTATTTT